These 10 T cell receptor beta chains were all obtained from the same sample, sequenced in a study of control samples from healthy donors and cancer patients. The method was immunoSEQ multiplex PCR; TCRdb's version includes in-frame clones alone and lacks a portion of them. Of 45,000 or so clones listed, about 90% are singletons. Sequenced: PBMCs. Every receptor here comes from a woman aged 55-70 years with lung cancer.

V gene TRBV15 combines with J gene TRBJ1-4; no reliable D call. This CDR3 has 15 residues. Per the germline V gene, CDR1 is LNHNV and CDR2 is YYDKDF (reference sequence). Trimming took 2 bases from V and 5 from J, leaving 12 bases between them. CDR3 in amino acids: CATSRSSTPNEKLFF. DNA for the CDR3: TGTGCCACCAGCAGAAGCTCCACGCCCAATGAAAAACTGTTTTTT.

The V and J genes are TRBV6-5 and TRBJ1-6; D is perhaps TRBD1 (5 bases). CDR3 length: 14 residues. Germline V gene lookup returns CDR1 MNHEY and CDR2 SVGAGI. V was shortened by 7 bases and J by 8 bases, with 15 bases between the two germline ends. This CDR3 is CASNLQGPDSPLHF. In nucleotides, the CDR3 is TGTGCCAGCAATCTCCAGGGCCCTGATTCACCCCTCCACTTT.

This sequence joins TRBV6-2 or TRBV6-3 and TRBJ2-1; the D gene is possibly TRBD2 (6 bases). The CDR3 is 14 amino acids. CDR1 MNHEY and CDR2 SVGEGT come from the germline V gene. The germline V and J ends were trimmed by 5 bases and 9 bases, with 17 bases remaining between them. This chain's CDR3 is CASSQSGGVIEQFF. In nucleotides, the CDR3 is TGTGCCAGCAGTCAATCCGGAGGGGTAATTGAGCAGTTCTTC.

The chain links TRBV10-1 to TRBJ1-1, with a tentative D call TRBD1 (6 bases). The CDR3 is 14 residues long. V lost 4 bases and J 1 base, leaving 10 bases between the germline ends. Germline values: CDR1 WNHNN, CDR2 SYGVQD (reference sequence). CDR3 in amino acids: CASSGGGRNTEAFF. The CDR3 nucleotides read TGCGCCAGCAGTGGAGGGGGACGGAACACTGAAGCTTTCTTT.

This clone was counted once. The rearrangement joins TRBV5-1 to TRBJ2-7; D is possibly TRBD1 or TRBD2 (5 bases each). Germline CDR1 and CDR2: SGHRS and YFSETQ. The V end lost 4 bases, the J end lost 5 bases, and 25 bases lay between the germline ends. The CDR3 runs to 17 residues. The CDR3 coding sequence is TGCGCCAGCAGCATACCCGGGACGGCGAATCTCGGGAACGAGCAGTACTTC. This sequence encodes CASSIPGTANLGNEQYF.

This sequence joins TRBV29-1 and TRBJ2-3; 9 nucleotides line up with TRBD1. Trimming cost V 6 bases and J 5 bases; bases outside gene matches: 12. Germline CDR1 is SQVTM and CDR2 is ANQGSEA. The CDR3 covers 15 residues. DNA for the CDR3: TGCAGCGTATCCCGGACAGGGGTCGATGGAGATACGCAGTATTTT. Its translation: CSVSRTGVDGDTQYF.

This sequence joins TRBV19 and TRBJ2-2; 8 bases fit TRBD1. From germline, CDR1 is LNHDA and CDR2 SQIVND (reference sequence). The CDR3 consists of 16 residues. V lost 6 bases and J lost 2; bases outside the gene matches: 8. CDR3 in amino acids: CASRIGTGANTGELFF. In DNA form, the CDR3 reads TGTGCCAGTAGGATTGGGACAGGTGCAAACACCGGGGAGCTGTTTTTT.

V is TRBV2 and J is TRBJ2-1, with 11 bases lining up with TRBD2. Germline CDR1 and CDR2: SNHLY and FYNNEI. This CDR3 has 14 amino acids. V shed 6 bases, J shed 7 bases, and the junction held 5 bases outside the gene matches. The CDR3 reads CASSTSGGGNEQFF. The CDR3, as DNA: TGTGCCAGCAGCACTAGCGGGGGAGGGAATGAGCAGTTCTTC.

The genes are TRBV19 and TRBJ2-1, with D possibly being TRBD1 (5 bases). Trimming took 6 bases from V and 5 from J, leaving 17 bases between them. Germline V gene data show CDR1 as LNHDA and CDR2 as SQIVND (reference sequence). The length of the CDR3 is 15 residues. As DNA, the CDR3 is TGTGCCAGTAGCCGTGGCAGGGCGCTAAACAATGAGCAGTTCTTC. Protein sequence: CASSRGRALNNEQFF.

This chain connects TRBV30 to TRBJ1-3; D is possibly TRBD1 (6 bases). This CDR3 region has 13 residues. CDR1 is GTSNPN and CDR2 is SVGIG in the germline V gene (reference sequence). V gave up 5 bases and J gave up 8 bases, with 16 bases separating them. CDR3 in amino acids: CAWAMGAEDTIYF. CDR3 coding DNA: TGTGCCTGGGCTATGGGGGCCGAGGACACCATATATTTT.